The 31 T cell receptor beta chains reported below all come from one sample, sequenced in a study of cytomegalovirus exposure and HLA in healthy donors. The PCR employed 60 Vbeta primers together with 13 Jbeta primers. Sequencing was performed with immunoSEQ multiplex PCR; in TCRdb, only in-frame clones are kept and a portion is missing. The sample holds about 130,000 clones, around 85% seen once. The specimen was PBMCs. The receptors here all came from a woman in her 30s in good health and CMV-seropositive.

The gene calls are TRBV2 and TRBJ1-1; possible D gene TRBD1, 6 bases. Germline V gene lookup returns CDR1 SNHLY and CDR2 FYNNEI. The CDR3 has 12 amino acids. Trimming took off 7 bases at V and 8 bases at J, with 14 bases between the two ends. The CDR3 sequence is CASTTHGTEAFF. CDR3 nucleotides: TGTGCCAGCACTACGCACGGGACAGAAGCTTTCTTT. Complete variable domain (other parts from reference TRBV2 and TRBJ1-1): EPEVTQTPSHQVTQMGQEVILRCVPISNHLYFYWYRQILGQKVEFLVSFYNNEISEKSEIFDDQFSVERPDGSNFTLKIRSTKLEDSAMYFCASTTHGTEAFFGQGTRLTVV.

V usage is TRBV11-1 and J usage is TRBJ2-3; D might be TRBD2 (6 bases). Trimming stripped 4 bases from V and 4 bases from J, with 12 bases between. The CDR3 contains 14 residues. The germline V gene has CDR1 SGHAT and CDR2 FQDESV (reference sequence). The CDR3 DNA is TGTGCCAGCAGCTCTCTCGGAGGGTCAGATACGCAGTATTTT. Its translation: CASSSLGGSDTQYF.

The chain has TRBV2 and TRBJ2-5, with 8 bases identical to TRBD2. Germline assignment: CDR1 SNHLY and CDR2 FYNNEI. This CDR3 contains 14 residues. Losses at the gene ends were 1 base for V and 7 bases for J; bases not matched to a gene: 5. The CDR3 nucleotides are TGTGCCAGCAGTGAAGTAGCGGGGCTCCGGACCCAGTACTTC. Translating gives CASSEVAGLRTQYF.

The V call is TRBV7-9, the J call TRBJ2-7; 13 bases agree with TRBD2. This CDR3 has 15 residues. V lost 0 bases and J lost 6; bases outside the gene matches: 2. CDR1 SEHNR and CDR2 FQNEAQ come from the germline V gene (reference sequence). As DNA, the CDR3 is TGTGCCAGCAGCTTAGCCAGGACTAGCGGGGGCGAGCAGTACTTC. Translation: CASSLARTSGGEQYF.

The chain is built from TRBV4-1 and TRBJ2-5; D remains unclear. The closer fit of TRBJ2-7 to the DNA end suggests the J call may be wrong. This CDR3 is built from 13 residues. Germline CDR1 and CDR2: MGHRA and YSYEKL. In nucleotides, the CDR3 is TGCGCCAGCTCACGCACCTCGTCCTACGAGCAGTACTTC. This translates into CASSRTSSYEQYF.

This chain links TRBV28 with TRBJ1-5; D gene unclear. CDR1 is MDHEN and CDR2 is SYDVKM in the germline V gene. The CDR3 runs to 14 residues. Trimming cost V 6 bases and J 7 bases, with 16 bases left between them. The chain's CDR3 is CASSFRTRGQPQHF. The CDR3 DNA follows: TGTGCCAGCAGCTTTAGGACGAGAGGGCAGCCCCAGCATTTT.

The rearrangement uses TRBV13 and TRBJ1-1, with TRBD1 matching 9 bases. V gave up 2 bases and J gave up 4 bases; unmatched junction bases: 5. Per the germline V gene, CDR1 is PRHDT and CDR2 is FYEKMQ (reference sequence). The CDR3 runs 15 residues. For the CDR3, the DNA is TGTGCCAGCAGCTTAACCGGGACAGGGTCCACTGAAGCTTTCTTT. Residues: CASSLTGTGSTEAFF.

The V and J genes are TRBV19 and TRBJ1-5; D gene ambiguous. The germline V and J ends were trimmed by 3 bases and 0 bases, with 24 bases remaining between them. Germline assignment: CDR1 LNHDA and CDR2 SQIVND (reference sequence). The CDR3 has 20 residues. The CDR3 region is CASSMGSPIQWSFSNQPQHF. Written as DNA, the CDR3 is TGTGCCAGTAGTATGGGTAGCCCCATACAATGGAGCTTTAGCAATCAGCCCCAGCATTTT.

The chain combines TRBV19 with TRBJ1-2; possible D gene TRBD1, 6 bases. CDR1 is LNHDA and CDR2 is SQIVND in the germline V gene (reference sequence). This CDR3 comprises 13 residues. V lost 5 bases to trimming and J lost 3 bases, with 10 bases between them. The CDR3: CASSANRDYGYTF. CDR3 DNA sequence: TGTGCCAGTAGTGCGAACAGGGACTATGGCTACACCTTC.

This clone was seen only once. The chain links TRBV19 to TRBJ2-6; TRBD1 agrees at 7 bases. CDR1 LNHDA and CDR2 SQIVND come from the germline V gene (reference sequence). This CDR3 comprises 16 residues. Trimming removed 7 bases from V and 2 bases from J; junction bases left unmatched: 8. CDR3 region: CASTLRGITGANVLTF. The CDR3 DNA follows: TGTGCCAGTACCCTCAGGGGGATTACTGGGGCCAACGTCCTGACTTTC.

The V and J genes are TRBV15 and TRBJ2-2; TRBD2 might be the D (6 bases). With 8 bases removed from V and 6 bases from J, the gap between germline ends came to 16 bases. The germline V gene has CDR1 LNHNV and CDR2 YYDKDF (reference sequence). This CDR3 has 14 amino acids. This CDR3 is CATGPGTGAGELFF. In DNA, the CDR3 is TGTGCCACCGGCCCGGGAACGGGGGCCGGGGAGCTGTTTTTT.

The chain employs TRBV28 and TRBJ2-1; tentative D call: TRBD1 (5 bases). The CDR3 sequence is 14 residues long. Trimming shortened V by 10 bases and J by 6 bases, and 19 bases separated the two germline ends. CDR1 is MDHEN, CDR2 SYDVKM, per germline. CDR3 amino acids: CAICGWGPCNEQFF. The CDR3 DNA reads as TGTGCCATTTGCGGATGGGGCCCGTGCAATGAGCAGTTCTTC.

V gene TRBV5-1 combines with J gene TRBJ2-7; possible D gene TRBD2, 6 bases. Germline loops: CDR1 SGHRS, CDR2 YFSETQ. V lost 0 bases and J lost 6, with 7 bases in between. The CDR3 runs to 12 residues. CDR3 in DNA: TGCGCCAGCAGCTTGGGCGGGACCGAGCAGTACTTC. It specifies CASSLGGTEQYF. The full variable domain, rest sourced from reference TRBV5-1 and TRBJ2-7, is KAGVTQTPRYLIKTRGQQVTLSCSPISGHRSVSWYQQTPGQGLQFLFEYFSETQRNKGNFPGRFSGRQFSNSRSEMNVSTLELGDSALYLCASSLGGTEQYFGPGTRLTVT.

The J gene is TRBJ2-5, the V gene TRBV5-4; 13 bases fit TRBD2. CDR3 length equals 16 residues. V was pared by 6 bases and J by 5 bases, with 10 bases of the junction left unmatched. CDR1 and CDR2 (germline): SGHNT, YYREEE (reference sequence). The chain's CDR3 is CASTPRTSGSIETQYF. CDR3 sequence (DNA): TGTGCCAGCACTCCCCGGACTAGCGGGAGCATTGAGACCCAGTACTTC.

The chain uses TRBV5-4 and TRBJ2-7; the D is unclear. This CDR3 contains 14 residues. Trimming took off 0 bases at V and 4 bases at J, with 11 bases between the two ends. The germline CDR1 and CDR2 sequences are SGHNT and YYREEE (reference sequence). The chain's CDR3 is CASSLGYSPYEQYF. CDR3 DNA: TGTGCCAGCAGCTTGGGGTACAGCCCTTACGAGCAGTACTTC.

The J gene is TRBJ2-2, the V gene TRBV5-1, with D perhaps TRBD1 (6 bases). Germline-derived CDR1 and CDR2 are SGHRS and YFSETQ. V lost 0 bases and J 5 bases, leaving 14 bases between the germline ends. CDR3 length: 16 amino acids. The CDR3 DNA is TGCGCCAGCAGCTTGGGGGGACAAGTGGGGACCGGGGAGCTGTTTTTT. It translates to CASSLGGQVGTGELFF.

In DNA, the CDR3 is TGCGCCAGCAGCCAAGTGGAGGGCGGGGAGCTGTTTTTT. It is translated as CASSQVEGGELFF. V and J are TRBV4-1 and TRBJ2-2; D possibly corresponds to TRBD2 (6 bases). The V and J ends lost 1 base and 7 bases respectively, with 7 bases between them. The CDR3 covers 13 residues. CDR1 is MGHRA, CDR2 YSYEKL, per germline.

This rearrangement joins TRBV2 to TRBJ2-3; the match to TRBD2 covers 10 bases. The CDR3 length is 15 residues. V shed 4 bases, J shed 4 bases, and the junction held 5 bases outside the gene matches. Per germline, CDR1 SNHLY and CDR2 FYNNEI. The CDR3 DNA follows: TGTGCCAGCAGTGTTAGCGGGAGGAGCCCAGATACGCAGTATTTT. It is translated as CASSVSGRSPDTQYF.

This clone showed up just a few times. The chain recombines TRBV30 with TRBJ2-7, with a possible D match to TRBD2 (5 bases). The CDR3 consists of 13 residues. Deletions cut 0 bases from V and 3 bases from J, with 9 bases between. Germline V lookup: CDR1 GTSNPN, CDR2 SVGIG (reference sequence). This CDR3 reads CAWSVGAYYEQYF. CDR3 sequence (DNA): TGTGCCTGGAGTGTGGGAGCGTACTACGAGCAGTACTTC.

This clone was seen only once. The V and J genes are TRBV5-6 and TRBJ1-2; TRBD1 is a possible D gene (5 bases). Germline lookup yields CDR1 SGHDT and CDR2 YYEEEE. The ends were cut back, 0 bases at V and 0 bases at J, with 6 bases in the middle. The CDR3 has 14 residues. The chain's CDR3 is CASSLGGTNYGYTF. As DNA, the CDR3 is TGTGCCAGCAGCTTGGGGGGCACTAACTATGGCTACACCTTC.

This chain connects TRBV5-1 to TRBJ2-2, with 7 bases aligning to TRBD2. CDR3 length: 15 amino acids. Germline V gives CDR1 SGHRS, CDR2 YFSETQ. V trimming: 1 base; J trimming: 4 bases; junction bases outside the gene matches: 4. In DNA, the CDR3 is TGCGCCAGCAGCTTGTCCGGGGGGAGCACCGGGGAGCTGTTTTTT. This sequence encodes CASSLSGGSTGELFF.

The J gene is TRBJ2-3, the V gene TRBV9; TRBD2 might be the D (6 bases). Per the germline V gene, CDR1 is SGDLS and CDR2 is YYNGEE. This CDR3 is built from 16 residues. V was clipped by 0 bases and J by 0 bases, with 11 bases between them. This chain's CDR3 is CASSVVVAASTDTQYF. CDR3 nucleotide sequence: TGTGCCAGCAGCGTAGTGGTAGCGGCTAGCACAGATACGCAGTATTTT.

CDR3 in DNA: TGTGCCAGCTCCGACACGGGAGGAGATACGCAGTATTTT. Protein: CASSDTGGDTQYF. The V call is TRBV5-6, the J call TRBJ2-3, with 7 bases that match TRBD2. The germline V gene has CDR1 SGHDT and CDR2 YYEEEE. The ends lost 7 bases at V and 5 bases at J; junction bases unmatched: 7. The CDR3 contains 13 residues. Variable domain in full (rest from reference TRBV5-6 and TRBJ2-3): DAGVTQSPTHLIKTRGQQVTLRCSPKSGHDTVSWYQQALGQGPQFIFQYYEEEERQRGNFPDRFSGHQFPNYSSELNVNALLLGDSALYLCASSDTGGDTQYFGPGTRLTVL.

V is TRBV4-1 and J is TRBJ2-7; 10 nucleotides align to TRBD2. Unmatched junction bases numbered 7, after V lost 2 bases and J lost 6 bases. Germline values: CDR1 MGHRA, CDR2 YSYEKL. This CDR3 is built from 15 residues. The CDR3 region is CASSQRGLAGVEQYF. In DNA, the CDR3 is TGCGCCAGCAGCCAAAGGGGCCTAGCGGGAGTCGAGCAGTACTTC.

The chain couples TRBV7-8 to TRBJ1-4, with D perhaps matching TRBD1 (5 bases). This CDR3 contains 18 residues. The V end was cut by 6 bases, the J end by 0 bases, with 20 bases between. Germline lookup yields CDR1 SGHVS and CDR2 FQNEAQ. The CDR3 DNA is TGTGCCAGCAGGGGGGGGTTGGGTGTTTTTGCAACTAATGAAAAACTGTTTTTT. Protein sequence: CASRGGLGVFATNEKLFF.

The CDR3 DNA reads TGTGCCAGCAGCCCTACTCAGGGATACAATGAGCAGTTCTTC. Its protein product is CASSPTQGYNEQFF. This chain connects TRBV9 to TRBJ2-1, with a weak D call TRBD1 (5 bases). V lost 4 bases and J lost 4, with 12 bases in between. Germline CDR1 SGDLS, CDR2 YYNGEE. The CDR3 runs 14 residues.

V usage is TRBV6-4 and J usage is TRBJ1-4; TRBD1 is a possible D gene (6 bases). Germline CDR1 is MRHNA and CDR2 is SNTAGT. The V gene lost 0 bases and the J gene lost 7 bases, with 9 bases spanning the gap. This CDR3 has 14 amino acids. The CDR3 is CASSDSQGFEKLFF. CDR3 nucleotide sequence: TGTGCCAGCAGTGACTCACAGGGTTTTGAAAAACTGTTTTTT.

This chain uses TRBV4-1 with TRBJ1-2, with 9 bases that match TRBD1. Germline V gene sequence: CDR1 MGHRA, CDR2 YSYEKL. The CDR3 has 16 residues. With 4 bases clipped from V and 2 bases from J, the junction kept 8 bases outside the gene matches. The CDR3 here is CASSLKQGAKNYGYTF. The CDR3 DNA follows: TGCGCCAGCAGCCTTAAACAGGGGGCAAAGAACTATGGCTACACCTTC.

The chain employs TRBV7-8 and TRBJ2-7; 8 bases are a match to TRBD2. Germline CDR1 and CDR2: SGHVS and FQNEAQ. The CDR3 totals 16 residues. The ends lost 1 base at V and 3 bases at J; junction bases unmatched: 8. CDR3 sequence: CASSLGAGGLSYEQYF. In DNA form, the CDR3 reads TGTGCCAGCAGCTTAGGGGCGGGGGGCCTTAGCTACGAGCAGTACTTC. Looking up the rest from reference TRBV7-8 and TRBJ2-7 gives the full variable domain: GAGVSQSPRYKVAKRGQDVALRCDPISGHVSLFWYQQALGQGPEFLTYFQNEAQLDKSGLPSDRFFAERPEGSVSTLKIQRTQQEDSAVYLCASSLGAGGLSYEQYFGPGTRLTVT.

The chain recombines TRBV7-2 with TRBJ1-1; tentative D call: TRBD1 (6 bases). The length of the CDR3 is 12 residues. CDR1 is SGHTA, CDR2 FQGNSA, per germline. V was pared by 2 bases and J by 7 bases, with 8 bases between. DNA for the CDR3: TGTGCCAGCAGCTTATTCAGGGGTGAAGCTTTCTTT. It encodes CASSLFRGEAFF.

This clone was counted once. The chain has TRBV6-1 and TRBJ2-6; D is perhaps TRBD2 (6 bases). The V gene lost 6 bases and the J gene lost 1 base, with 10 bases spanning the gap. The germline V gene encodes CDR1 MNHNS and CDR2 SASEGT. The CDR3 is 15 amino acids. Here the CDR3 reads CASSPGGSGANVLTF. The CDR3 DNA is TGTGCCAGCAGCCCCGGGGGATCTGGGGCCAACGTCCTGACTTTC.